The rows below give T cell receptor beta chains drawn from one sample of a study of T cells after yellow fever vaccination. TCRdb reanalysed the 5' RACE reads using MiXCR and keeps one entry per CDR3 protein. The sample has about 240,000 distinct CDR3 sequences; about 7% are singletons. The sample was CD4+ T cells sorted from PBMCs, taken 15 days after the yellow fever booster vaccination. The source of these receptors is a man younger than 45 who received the YFV17D yellow fever vaccine. Each CDR3 is given with its conserved first and last residue. Each record gives: V gene, D gene, clone size, J gene, CDR3 protein, CDR3 DNA. A D gene is named only where the DNA matches it firmly. Clone size is shown for a subset of rows, as once, few, many or a class of expanded clone.

>TRBV20-1|TRBD2|few|TRBJ2-7
CSARTSGSLEQYF
TGCAGTGCACGGACTAGCGGGAGCCTCGAGCAGTACTTC
>TRBV3-1|NA|few|TRBJ2-1
CASSQYTQQFF
TGTGCCAGCAGCCAATACACCCAGCAGTTCTTC
>TRBV12-3/TRBV12-4|NA|NA|TRBJ2-3
CASSTPGLRTDTQYF
TGTGCCAGCAGTACTCCGGGACTTCGCACAGATACGCAGTATTTT
>TRBV30|TRBD2|once|TRBJ2-1
CAWSVGLARSGEQFF
TGTGCCTGGAGTGTAGGACTAGCCCGGTCAGGTGAGCAGTTCTTC
>TRBV12-3/TRBV12-4|NA|many|TRBJ2-2
CASSLGYFGPNTGELFF
NA
>TRBV6-2/TRBV6-3|TRBD2|few|TRBJ2-1
CASIPRDYKYNEQFF
TGTGCCAGCATTCCCCGGGACTACAAGTACAATGAGCAGTTCTTC
>TRBV7-2|TRBD2|many|TRBJ2-1
CASSLIRLAGGRNNEQFF
TGTGCCAGCAGCTTAATAAGGCTAGCGGGAGGGCGTAACAATGAGCAGTTCTTC
>TRBV25-1|TRBD1|many|TRBJ2-2
CASSAGTVGTGELFF
TGTGCCAGCAGTGCAGGGACAGTTGGGACCGGGGAGCTGTTTTTT
>TRBV14|NA|few|TRBJ1-6
CASSAGQNNSPLHF
TGTGCCAGCAGCGCGGGACAAAATAATTCACCCCTCCACTTT
>TRBV5-1|NA|NA|TRBJ2-5
CASSLRSRETQYF
TGCGCCAGCAGCTTGAGGTCTAGGGAGACCCAGTACTTC
>TRBV30|NA|few|TRBJ2-5
CAWNWQPQETQYF
TGTGCCTGGAACTGGCAGCCTCAAGAGACCCAGTACTTC
>TRBV10-2|NA|few|TRBJ2-7
CASINPRLPFRDEQYF
TGCGCCAGCATTAACCCCAGACTACCCTTTAGGGACGAGCAGTACTTC
>TRBV30|TRBD1|few|TRBJ2-1
CAWDRQGYNEQFF
TGTGCCTGGGACCGACAGGGCTACAATGAGCAGTTCTTC
>TRBV7-2|NA|many|TRBJ1-2
CASSLSKAYGYTF
TGTGCCAGCAGCTTATCTAAAGCCTATGGCTACACCTTC